This T cell receptor beta chain originates from a study of OX40 agonist ivuxolimab in advanced cancers. Study-wide context: Ivuxolimab was administered intravenously to patients at 0.01 to 10 mg/kg every 2 weeks. Study observations and caveats: Clonal expansion in partial responders at 0.1-3.0 mg/kg ranked among the lowest.

Points on this clone: The target antigen is unknown.

From germline, CDR1 is SGHNT and CDR2 YYREEE (reference sequence). The V segment lost 5 bases and the J segment 4 bases; nucleotides outside the gene matches: 3. The CDR3 contains 13 residues. Only in-frame clones appear in the TCRdb table, and some are missing; sequencing was by immunoSEQ multiplex PCR. The table includes tens of thousands of clones, around nine tenths detected once. This TCR derives from an adult with an advanced solid tumor such as melanoma, head and neck, liver or kidney cancer. The sequencing used CD4+ or CD8+ T cells sorted from blood, collected in a trial of the OX40 agonist ivuxolimab. The chain combines TRBV5-4 with TRBJ1-3, with 7 bases fitting TRBD1. The CDR3 DNA reads TGTGCCAGCAGGCGACAGGGAGGAAACACCATATATTTT. Translating it yields CASRRQGGNTIYF.